A single sample gave rise to the 31 T cell receptor beta chains below, sequenced in a study of cytomegalovirus exposure and HLA in healthy donors. The primer mix had 60 Vbeta and 13 Jbeta primers. Only in-frame clones appear in the TCRdb table, and some are missing; sequencing was by immunoSEQ multiplex PCR. The repertoire holds 150,000 to 200,000 clones, 84% seen once, with around 0.27% in the top ten. The sample taken for sequencing was PBMCs. These receptor sequences come from a boy younger than 18 in good health and CMV-seronegative.

This clone was seen only a few times. This rearrangement joins TRBV6-5 to TRBJ2-7; the D gene is possibly TRBD2 (6 bases). CDR3 length: 13 residues. Trimming removed 2 bases at V and 6 bases at J, with 11 bases between. Germline CDR1 is MNHEY and CDR2 is SVGAGI. The CDR3 DNA is TGTGCCAGCAGTTACATGGAGGGCGGCGAGCAGTACTTC. Translation: CASSYMEGGEQYF.

V and J are TRBV11-2 and TRBJ1-5, with no clear D. The CDR3 loop spans 15 amino acids. In germline, CDR1 is SGHAT, CDR2 FQNNGV. Trimming took 0 bases from V and 3 from J, leaving 9 bases between them. CDR3 sequence (DNA): TGTGCCAGCAGCTTAGATGCCGGTTTCAATCAGCCCCAGCATTTT. This gives the protein CASSLDAGFNQPQHF.

The CDR3 loop reads CASRPGGTNEKLFF. The CDR3 coding sequence is TGTGCCAGCAGACCAGGGGGCACTAATGAAAAACTGTTTTTT. This chain links TRBV6-1 with TRBJ1-4; 8 bases are a match to TRBD1. The length of the CDR3 is 14 residues. Trimming at V came to 6 bases and at J to 2 bases, leaving 2 bases not matched to a gene. Per germline, CDR1 MNHNS and CDR2 SASEGT.

The CDR3 DNA sequence: TGCGCCAGCAGCTTGAGGGCAGGGGACACTGAAGCTTTCTTT. Its protein is CASSLRAGDTEAFF. This chain links TRBV5-1 with TRBJ1-1; tentatively, D is TRBD1 (6 bases). The CDR3 spans 14 residues. The V and J ends lost 1 base and 3 bases respectively, with 10 bases between them. CDR1 is SGHRS, CDR2 YFSETQ, per germline.

The genes are TRBV29-1 and TRBJ1-2; a weak D match, TRBD1 (5 bases). The germline V and J ends were trimmed by 5 bases and 8 bases, with 18 bases remaining between them. The CDR3 has 13 amino acids. CDR1 SQVTM and CDR2 ANQGSEA come from the germline V gene. CDR3 sequence: CSVRGGGEGGYTF. The CDR3 region has the DNA TGCAGCGTTCGCGGGGGAGGGGAAGGAGGCTACACCTTC.

The chain joins TRBV6-4 to TRBJ2-7; TRBD2 might be the D (6 bases). CDR3 length: 17 amino acids. Trimming cost V 4 bases and J 5 bases, with 24 bases left between them. The germline V gene encodes CDR1 MRHNA and CDR2 SNTAGT. CDR3: CASSALSKGRTSNEQYF. DNA of the CDR3: TGTGCCAGCAGTGCCCTCTCAAAAGGGAGGACCTCTAACGAGCAGTACTTC.

The chain carries TRBV5-4 and TRBJ2-1; D perhaps matches TRBD2 (5 bases). V dropped 4 bases and J dropped 4 bases, with 15 bases sitting between them. The CDR3 runs to 15 residues. The germline V gene has CDR1 SGHNT and CDR2 YYREEE (reference sequence). The DNA for the CDR3 is TGTGCCAGCAGCCGTCCTAGCAATAATTACAATGAGCAGTTCTTC. It translates to CASSRPSNNYNEQFF.

V gene TRBV12-5 combines with J gene TRBJ1-4, with TRBD1 identical over 8 bases. V was clipped by 2 bases and J by 3 bases; unmatched bases: 11. The CDR3 has 18 residues. Germline assignment: CDR1 LGHNT and CDR2 FRNRAP. The CDR3 bases are TGTGCTAGTGGTTTGACCGGGACAGGTGAATGGTCTAATGAAAAACTGTTTTTT. Its translation: CASGLTGTGEWSNEKLFF.

V gene TRBV4-2 combines with J gene TRBJ1-5; no reliable D call. Trimming took 0 bases from V and 7 from J, leaving 10 bases between them. Looked up from germline, CDR1 is LGHNA and CDR2 is YNFKEQ. The length of the CDR3 is 14 residues. CDR3 residues: CASSQELEVQPQHF. CDR3 sequence (DNA): TGTGCCAGCAGCCAAGAGTTGGAGGTGCAGCCCCAGCATTTT.

This clone was recorded a few times. This chain uses TRBV9 with TRBJ1-6; D gene ambiguous. This CDR3 region has 15 residues. Germline CDR1 is SGDLS and CDR2 is YYNGEE. Deletions cut 4 bases from V and 5 bases from J, with 13 bases between. The CDR3 loop is CASSLGSRDNSPLHF. The CDR3 DNA follows: TGTGCCAGCAGCCTCGGGAGCCGCGATAATTCACCCCTCCACTTT.

The J gene is TRBJ2-7, the V gene TRBV6-5, with a weak D call TRBD2 (6 bases). Germline CDR1 is MNHEY and CDR2 is SVGAGI. V was shortened by 5 bases and J by 8 bases, with 19 bases between the two germline ends. The CDR3 contains 14 residues. CDR3 coding DNA: TGTGCCAGCAGTGGAATGGGACTCCCGGTCCAGCAGTACTTC. As protein: CASSGMGLPVQQYF.

J is TRBJ2-1 and V is TRBV6-5; 10 bases align to TRBD1. This CDR3 has 13 amino acids. The germline V gene encodes CDR1 MNHEY and CDR2 SVGAGI. V trimming: 6 bases; J trimming: 8 bases; junction bases outside the gene matches: 4. The CDR3 DNA reads as TGTGCCAGCAGCCGGGACAGGGGCTATGAGCAGTTCTTC. Protein product: CASSRDRGYEQFF.

DNA for the CDR3: TGTGCCAGCAGCCAGTTTTGGGACGGGGGAGATGAGCAGTTCTTC. It encodes CASSQFWDGGDEQFF. V usage is TRBV14 and J usage is TRBJ2-1; a weak D match, TRBD2 (6 bases). V was trimmed by 3 bases and J by 8 bases, leaving 17 bases between them. CDR1 and CDR2 (germline): SGHDN, FVKESK. The CDR3 loop spans 15 amino acids.

A single count supports this clone. J is TRBJ2-2 and V is TRBV7-9; TRBD1 aligns across 9 bases. CDR1 is SEHNR and CDR2 is FQNEAQ in the germline V gene (reference sequence). V shed 4 bases and J 0 bases; nucleotides not matched to a gene: 3. The CDR3 is made up of 16 amino acids. The CDR3 sequence: CASSSRDRANTGELFF. The CDR3 region has the DNA TGTGCCAGCAGCTCGAGGGACAGGGCGAACACCGGGGAGCTGTTTTTT.

This chain connects TRBV4-1 to TRBJ2-2; maybe TRBD2 (6 bases). The V end was cut by 0 bases, the J end by 4 bases, with 15 bases between. CDR1 MGHRA and CDR2 YSYEKL come from the germline V gene. The CDR3 has 17 amino acids. The CDR3 DNA reads as TGCGCCAGCAGCCAAGATGAAACTAGCCGGTTCACCGGGGAGCTGTTTTTT. Residues: CASSQDETSRFTGELFF.

The chain recombines TRBV7-6 with TRBJ2-5; possible D gene TRBD2, 5 bases. The J call may not be correct, given that the DNA end is closer to TRBJ2-7. This CDR3 contains 12 residues. Germline V gene sequence: CDR1 SGHVS, CDR2 FNYEAQ. In DNA, the CDR3 is TGTGCCAGCAGCTTAGGGCGGGACGAGCAGTACTTC. Its protein product is CASSLGRDEQYF.

Of note for this clone: Different DNA sequences within this sample yield the same CDR3. V gene TRBV6-5 combines with J gene TRBJ2-3; 7 bases align to TRBD1. Trimming cost V 6 bases and J 2 bases; bases outside gene matches: 8. The CDR3 consists of 15 residues. CDR1 MNHEY and CDR2 SVGAGI come from the germline V gene. In nucleotides, the CDR3 is TGTGCCAGCAGCCCCAGACAGGGAAACACAGATACGCAGTATTTT. Translated, it gives CASSPRQGNTDTQYF.

This chain links TRBV10-2 with TRBJ1-3, with D perhaps TRBD1 (5 bases). V lost 8 bases to trimming and J lost 3 bases, with 8 bases between them. This CDR3 is built from 12 residues. From germline, CDR1 is WSHSY and CDR2 SAAADI. The CDR3, as DNA: TGCGCCAGCGGGGGGATTGGAAACACCATATATTTT. This codes for CASGGIGNTIYF.

This chain joins TRBV11-2 and TRBJ1-2; weak D call: TRBD1 (6 bases). The V end was cut by 5 bases, the J end by 5 bases, with 21 bases between. Germline CDR1 is SGHAT and CDR2 is FQNNGV. The CDR3 consists of 16 residues. This CDR3 reads CASSPVQGPPSYGYTF. In DNA, the CDR3 is TGTGCCAGCAGCCCCGTACAGGGACCGCCTTCATATGGCTACACCTTC.

The chain recombines TRBV5-1 with TRBJ2-7; TRBD1 agrees at 9 bases. J lost 4 bases, V lost 5 bases, and 1 base had no gene match. The CDR3 is made up of 12 amino acids. Per the germline V gene, CDR1 is SGHRS and CDR2 is YFSETQ. The chain's CDR3 is CASSGQGYEQYF. For the CDR3, the DNA is TGCGCCAGCAGTGGACAGGGGTACGAGCAGTACTTC.

The chain employs TRBV7-9 and TRBJ2-7; tentative D call: TRBD1 (6 bases). Germline loops: CDR1 SEHNR, CDR2 FQNEAQ (reference sequence). The CDR3 has 15 residues. V gave up 5 bases and J gave up 2 bases, with 16 bases separating them. CDR3 region: CASSLTGTKTYEQYF. The CDR3 region has the DNA TGTGCCAGCAGCCTAACAGGGACAAAGACCTACGAGCAGTACTTC.

The chain combines TRBV2 with TRBJ2-7; tentatively, D is TRBD1 (5 bases). CDR3 length: 14 amino acids. The V gene's germline CDR1 is SNHLY and CDR2 FYNNEI. Trimming stripped 5 bases from V and 0 bases from J, with 11 bases between. In DNA form, the CDR3 reads TGTGCCAGCAGTTCGACAGACATCTCCTACGAGCAGTACTTC. Translated, it gives CASSSTDISYEQYF. Variable domain in full (rest from reference TRBV2 and TRBJ2-7): EPEVTQTPSHQVTQMGQEVILRCVPISNHLYFYWYRQILGQKVEFLVSFYNNEISEKSEIFDDQFSVERPDGSNFTLKIRSTKLEDSAMYFCASSSTDISYEQYFGPGTRLTVT.

The table lists this clone with a count of one. The V call is TRBV4-1, the J call TRBJ1-4, with a weak D call TRBD1 (5 bases). Germline CDR1 is MGHRA and CDR2 is YSYEKL. This CDR3 has 11 residues. V shed 7 bases and J shed 17 bases, with 17 bases lying between them. For the CDR3, the DNA is TGCGCCAGCATGGGAGCCGGGACTTTATTTTTT. Translated, it gives CASMGAGTLFF.

V is TRBV19 and J is TRBJ2-7, with 7 bases that match TRBD1. The germline gives CDR1 LNHDA, CDR2 SQIVND (reference sequence). V dropped 7 bases and J dropped 3; count of bases not matched to a gene: 6. This CDR3 is 13 amino acids long. In DNA, the CDR3 is TGTGCCAGTAATCTAGCAGGGGGCTACGAGCAGTACTTC. Its translation: CASNLAGGYEQYF.

The genes are TRBV9 and TRBJ1-4, with 7 bases lining up with TRBD1. The V and J ends lost 1 base and 5 bases, in that order; junction bases with no gene match: 5. CDR3 size: 15 residues. CDR1 SGDLS and CDR2 YYNGEE come from the germline V gene. In nucleotides, the CDR3 is TGTGCCAGCAGCGTAAACCGGGACAGCAATGAAAAACTGTTTTTT. Translation: CASSVNRDSNEKLFF.

This chain connects TRBV5-4 to TRBJ2-2, with TRBD1 matching over 10 bases. CDR3 length equals 17 residues. Germline V gene sequence: CDR1 SGHNT, CDR2 YYREEE (reference sequence). J lost 1 base, V lost 4 bases, and 7 bases had no gene match. The CDR3 DNA reads TGTGCCAGCAGCGCGGCACGGACAGGGGGGAACACCGGGGAGCTGTTTTTT. The encoded protein is CASSAARTGGNTGELFF.

The chain has TRBV6-4 and TRBJ2-3, with TRBD1 matching 8 bases. Germline V CDR1 and CDR2: MRHNA, SNTAGT. V lost 5 bases, J lost 0 bases, and 4 bases stayed unmatched. This CDR3 has 15 residues. For the CDR3, the DNA is TGTGCCAGCAGTATCCGACAGGGGAGCACAGATACGCAGTATTTT. Translated: CASSIRQGSTDTQYF.

The J gene is TRBJ2-3, the V gene TRBV7-3; D may be TRBD1 (6 bases). Trimming left V 2 bases short and J 4 bases short, with 16 bases between. The germline CDR1 and CDR2 sequences are SGHTA and FQGTGA. The CDR3 extends over 16 amino acids. The CDR3 nucleotides are TGTGCCAGCAGCTTAGGGGGCCAGGGTAGGGCAGATACGCAGTATTTT. Amino acid sequence: CASSLGGQGRADTQYF.

This chain connects TRBV28 to TRBJ2-1, with TRBD1 as a possible D gene (7 bases). Germline loops: CDR1 MDHEN, CDR2 SYDVKM. The CDR3 is 18 amino acids. The V end lost 2 bases, the J end lost 0 bases, and 17 bases lay between the germline ends. CDR3: CASSLNSRRDSSYNEQFF. CDR3 coding DNA: TGTGCCAGCAGTTTAAATAGTAGGCGGGACAGCTCCTACAATGAGCAGTTCTTC.

This chain uses TRBV5-1 with TRBJ2-7; 10 nucleotides match TRBD1. V shed 3 bases and J 5 bases; nucleotides not matched to a gene: 8. The CDR3 runs 15 residues. Germline CDR1 reads SGHRS; CDR2 reads YFSETQ. The CDR3 reads CASSSLGDRGDEQYF. CDR3 nucleotides: TGCGCCAGCAGCTCCCTGGGGGACAGGGGCGACGAGCAGTACTTC.

V gene TRBV2 combines with J gene TRBJ1-5; 8 nucleotides line up with TRBD1. The CDR3 consists of 13 residues. CDR1 is SNHLY and CDR2 is FYNNEI in the germline V gene. The ends lost 6 bases at V and 6 bases at J; junction bases unmatched: 4. The CDR3 DNA reads as TGTGCCAGCAGGCCAGGGGGCGGTCAGCCCCAGCATTTT. Its protein product is CASRPGGGQPQHF.